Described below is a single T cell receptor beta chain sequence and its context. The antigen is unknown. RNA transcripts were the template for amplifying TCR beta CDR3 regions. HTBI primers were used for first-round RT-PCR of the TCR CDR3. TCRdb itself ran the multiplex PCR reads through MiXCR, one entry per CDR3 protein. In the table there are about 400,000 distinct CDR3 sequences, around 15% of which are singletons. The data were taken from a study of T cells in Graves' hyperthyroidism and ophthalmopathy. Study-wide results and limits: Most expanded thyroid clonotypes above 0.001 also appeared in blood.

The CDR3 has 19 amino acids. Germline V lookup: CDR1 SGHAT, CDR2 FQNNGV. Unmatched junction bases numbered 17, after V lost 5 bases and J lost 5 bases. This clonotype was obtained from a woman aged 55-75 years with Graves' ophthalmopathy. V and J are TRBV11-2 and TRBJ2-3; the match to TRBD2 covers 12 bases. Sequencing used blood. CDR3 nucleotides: TGTGCCAGCAGCATACGGACTAGCGGGAATTGGGGCGGTGGAGATACGCAGTATTTT. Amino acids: CASSIRTSGNWGGGDTQYF. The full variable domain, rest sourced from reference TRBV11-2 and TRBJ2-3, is EAGVAQSPRYKIIEKRQSVAFWCNPISGHATLYWYQQILGQGPKLLIQFQNNGVVDDSQLPKDRFSAERLKGVDSTLKIQPAKLEDSAVYLCASSIRTSGNWGGGDTQYFGPGTRLTVL.